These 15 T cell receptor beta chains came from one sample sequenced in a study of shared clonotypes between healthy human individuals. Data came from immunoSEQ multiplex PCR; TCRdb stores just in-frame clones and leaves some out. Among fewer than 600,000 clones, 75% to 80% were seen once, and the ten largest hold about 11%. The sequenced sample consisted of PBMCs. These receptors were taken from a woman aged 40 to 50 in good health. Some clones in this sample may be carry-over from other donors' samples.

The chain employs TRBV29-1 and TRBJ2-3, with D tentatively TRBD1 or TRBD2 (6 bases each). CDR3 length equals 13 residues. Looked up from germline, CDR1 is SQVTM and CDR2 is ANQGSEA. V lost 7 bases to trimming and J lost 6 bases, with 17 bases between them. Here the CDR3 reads CSAADGGSDTQYF. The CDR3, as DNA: TGCAGCGCCGCCGACGGGGGCAGTGATACGCAGTATTTT.

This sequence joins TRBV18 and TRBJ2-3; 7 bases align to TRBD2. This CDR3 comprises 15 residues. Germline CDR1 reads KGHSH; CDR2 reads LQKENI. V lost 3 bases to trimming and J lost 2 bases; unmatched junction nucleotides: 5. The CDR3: CASSPRDYLTDTQYF. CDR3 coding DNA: TGTGCCAGCTCACCCCGGGACTACCTCACAGATACGCAGTATTTT. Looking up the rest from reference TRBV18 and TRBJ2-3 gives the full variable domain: NAGVMQNPRHLVRRRGQEARLRCSPMKGHSHVYWYRQLPEEGLKFMVYLQKENIIDESGMPKERFSAEFPKEGPSILRIQQVVRGDSAAYFCASSPRDYLTDTQYFGPGTRLTVL.

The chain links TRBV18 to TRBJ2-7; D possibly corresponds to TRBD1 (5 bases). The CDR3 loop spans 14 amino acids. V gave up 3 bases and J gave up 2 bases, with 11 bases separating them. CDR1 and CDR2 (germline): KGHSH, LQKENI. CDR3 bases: TGTGCCAGCTCACCGCTGCAGGGCCCCTACGAGCAGTACTTC. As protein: CASSPLQGPYEQYF.

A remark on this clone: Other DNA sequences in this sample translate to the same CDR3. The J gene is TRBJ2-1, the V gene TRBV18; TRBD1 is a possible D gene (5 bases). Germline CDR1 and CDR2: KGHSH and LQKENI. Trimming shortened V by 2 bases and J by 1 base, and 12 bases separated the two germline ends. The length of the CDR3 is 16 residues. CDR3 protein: CASSPSGRDSYNEQFF. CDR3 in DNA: TGTGCCAGCTCACCATCGGGCAGGGATTCCTACAATGAGCAGTTCTTC. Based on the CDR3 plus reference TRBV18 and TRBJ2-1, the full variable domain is NAGVMQNPRHLVRRRGQEARLRCSPMKGHSHVYWYRQLPEEGLKFMVYLQKENIIDESGMPKERFSAEFPKEGPSILRIQQVVRGDSAAYFCASSPSGRDSYNEQFFGPGTRLTVL.

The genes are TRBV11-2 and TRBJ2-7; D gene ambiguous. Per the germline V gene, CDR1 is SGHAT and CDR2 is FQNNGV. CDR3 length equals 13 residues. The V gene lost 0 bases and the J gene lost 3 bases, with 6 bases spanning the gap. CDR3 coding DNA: TGTGCCAGCAGCTTAGACTCAAACTACGAGCAGTACTTC. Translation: CASSLDSNYEQYF.

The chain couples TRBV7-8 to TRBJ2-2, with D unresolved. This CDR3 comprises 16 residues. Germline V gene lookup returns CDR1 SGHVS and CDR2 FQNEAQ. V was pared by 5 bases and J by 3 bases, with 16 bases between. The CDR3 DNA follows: TGTGCCAGCAGCCTACTGTGGCAGGTAGACACCGGGGAGCTGTTTTTT. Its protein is CASSLLWQVDTGELFF.

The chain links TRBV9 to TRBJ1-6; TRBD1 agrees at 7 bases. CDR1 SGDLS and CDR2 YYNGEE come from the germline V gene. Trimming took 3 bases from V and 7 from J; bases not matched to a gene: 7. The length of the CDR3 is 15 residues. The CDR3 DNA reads TGTGCCAGCAGCGCTACAGGGGAATGGAATTCACCCCTCCACTTT. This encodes CASSATGEWNSPLHF.

The CDR3 protein is CASSQEGSLSYEQYF. DNA of the CDR3: TGCGCCAGCAGCCAAGAGGGAAGCCTCTCCTACGAGCAGTACTTC. The V call is TRBV4-1, the J call TRBJ2-7; D not certain. Germline CDR1 is MGHRA and CDR2 is YSYEKL. CDR3 length: 15 amino acids. Trimming cost V 0 bases and J 0 bases, with 9 bases left between them.

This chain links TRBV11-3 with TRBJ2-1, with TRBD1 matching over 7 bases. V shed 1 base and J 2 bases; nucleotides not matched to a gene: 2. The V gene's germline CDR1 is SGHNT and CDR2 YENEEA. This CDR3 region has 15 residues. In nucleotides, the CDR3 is TGTGCCAGCAGCTTAGTTGGGACAGCCTACAATGAGCAGTTCTTC. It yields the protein CASSLVGTAYNEQFF. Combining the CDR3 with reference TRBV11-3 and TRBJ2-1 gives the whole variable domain EAGVVQSPRYKIIEKKQPVAFWCNPISGHNTLYWYLQNLGQGPELLIRYENEEAVDDSQLPKDRFSAERLKGVDSTLKIQPAELGDSAVYLCASSLVGTAYNEQFFGPGTRLTVL.

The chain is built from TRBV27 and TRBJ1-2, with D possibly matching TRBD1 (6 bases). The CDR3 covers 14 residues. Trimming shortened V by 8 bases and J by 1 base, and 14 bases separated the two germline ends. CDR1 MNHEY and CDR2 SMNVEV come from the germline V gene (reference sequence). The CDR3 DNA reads TGTGCCAGCGCCAGGACAGACCTTAACTATGGCTACACCTTC. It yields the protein CASARTDLNYGYTF.

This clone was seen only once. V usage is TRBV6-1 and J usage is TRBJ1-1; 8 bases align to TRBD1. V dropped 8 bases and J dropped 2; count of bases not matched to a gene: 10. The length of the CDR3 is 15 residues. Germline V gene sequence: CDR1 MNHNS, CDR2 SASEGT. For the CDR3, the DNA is TGTGCCAGCGCCCCACAGGGGGTGGGCAACACTGAAGCTTTCTTT. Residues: CASAPQGVGNTEAFF.

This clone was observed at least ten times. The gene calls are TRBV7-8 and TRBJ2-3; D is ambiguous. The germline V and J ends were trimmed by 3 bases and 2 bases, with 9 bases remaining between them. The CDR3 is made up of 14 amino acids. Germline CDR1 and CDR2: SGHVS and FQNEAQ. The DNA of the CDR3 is TGTGCCAGCAGCTTTTGGAAAGACACAGATACGCAGTATTTT. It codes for CASSFWKDTDTQYF.

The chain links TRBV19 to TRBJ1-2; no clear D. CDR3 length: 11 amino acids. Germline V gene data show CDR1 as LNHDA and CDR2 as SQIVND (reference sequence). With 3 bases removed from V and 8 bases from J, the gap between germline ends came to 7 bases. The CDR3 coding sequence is TGTGCCAGTAGTATCCCCCCCGGCTACACCTTC. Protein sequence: CASSIPPGYTF.

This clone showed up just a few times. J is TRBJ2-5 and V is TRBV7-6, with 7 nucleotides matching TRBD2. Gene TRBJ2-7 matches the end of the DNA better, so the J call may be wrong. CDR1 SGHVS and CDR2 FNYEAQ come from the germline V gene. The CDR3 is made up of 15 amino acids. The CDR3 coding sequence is TGTGCCAGCAGCCCTAGGACTAGTGGGGCCTACGAGCAGTACTTC. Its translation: CASSPRTSGAYEQYF.

CDR3 sequence reads: CATSRDVQGAYTGELFF. The CDR3 bases are TGTGCCACCAGCAGAGACGTACAGGGGGCCTACACCGGGGAGCTGTTTTTT. The chain combines TRBV15 with TRBJ2-2, with 9 nucleotides matching TRBD1. This CDR3 comprises 17 residues. V dropped 0 bases and J dropped 3; count of bases not matched to a gene: 5. Germline V gives CDR1 LNHNV, CDR2 YYDKDF (reference sequence).